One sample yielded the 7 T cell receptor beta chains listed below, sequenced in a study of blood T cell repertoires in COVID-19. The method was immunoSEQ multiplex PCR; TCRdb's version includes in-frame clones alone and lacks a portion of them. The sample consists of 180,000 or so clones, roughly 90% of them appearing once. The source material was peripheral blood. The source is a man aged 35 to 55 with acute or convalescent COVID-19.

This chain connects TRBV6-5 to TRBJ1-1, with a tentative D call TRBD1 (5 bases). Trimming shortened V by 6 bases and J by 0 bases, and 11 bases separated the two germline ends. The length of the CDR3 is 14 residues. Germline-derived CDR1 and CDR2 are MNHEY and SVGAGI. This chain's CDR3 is CASRSRTLNTEAFF. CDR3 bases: TGTGCCAGCAGGAGCCGGACATTGAACACTGAAGCTTTCTTT.

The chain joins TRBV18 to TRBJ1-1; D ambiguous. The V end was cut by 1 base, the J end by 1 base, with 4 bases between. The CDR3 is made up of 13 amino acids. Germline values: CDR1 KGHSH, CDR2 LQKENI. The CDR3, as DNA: TGTGCCAGCTCACCACAGCAGAACACTGAAGCTTTCTTT. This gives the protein CASSPQQNTEAFF.

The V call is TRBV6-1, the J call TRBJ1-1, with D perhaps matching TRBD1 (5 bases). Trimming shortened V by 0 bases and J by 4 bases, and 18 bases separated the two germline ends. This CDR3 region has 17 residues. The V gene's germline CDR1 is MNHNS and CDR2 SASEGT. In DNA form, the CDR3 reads TGTGCCAGCAGTGAAGCGGGGGGTATTCGCTTTCGCACTGAAGCTTTCTTT. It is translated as CASSEAGGIRFRTEAFF.

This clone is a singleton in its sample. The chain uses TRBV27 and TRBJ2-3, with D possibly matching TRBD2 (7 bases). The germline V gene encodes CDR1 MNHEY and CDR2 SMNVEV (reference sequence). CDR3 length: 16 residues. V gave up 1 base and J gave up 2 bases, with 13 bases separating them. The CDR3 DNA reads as TGTGCCAGCAGTTTATTTGCGGGGGCCTACACAGATACGCAGTATTTT. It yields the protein CASSLFAGAYTDTQYF.

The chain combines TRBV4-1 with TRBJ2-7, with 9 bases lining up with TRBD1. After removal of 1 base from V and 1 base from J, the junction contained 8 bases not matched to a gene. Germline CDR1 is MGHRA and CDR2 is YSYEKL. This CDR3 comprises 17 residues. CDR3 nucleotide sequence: TGCGCCAGCAGCCAAGCTGGGACAGGGTTAAAATCCTACGAGCAGTACTTC. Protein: CASSQAGTGLKSYEQYF.

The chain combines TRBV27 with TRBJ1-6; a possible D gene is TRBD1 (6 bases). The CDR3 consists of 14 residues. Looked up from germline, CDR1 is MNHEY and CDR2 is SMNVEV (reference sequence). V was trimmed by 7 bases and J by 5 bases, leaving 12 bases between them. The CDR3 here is CASTVDSNNSPLHF. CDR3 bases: TGTGCCAGCACCGTGGACAGCAATAATTCACCCCTCCACTTT.

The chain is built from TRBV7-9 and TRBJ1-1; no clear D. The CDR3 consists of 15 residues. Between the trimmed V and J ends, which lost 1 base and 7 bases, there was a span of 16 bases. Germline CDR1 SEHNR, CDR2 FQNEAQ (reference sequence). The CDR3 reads CASSLVSGIIGEAFF. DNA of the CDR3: TGTGCCAGCAGCTTAGTGTCGGGAATAATTGGTGAAGCTTTCTTT.